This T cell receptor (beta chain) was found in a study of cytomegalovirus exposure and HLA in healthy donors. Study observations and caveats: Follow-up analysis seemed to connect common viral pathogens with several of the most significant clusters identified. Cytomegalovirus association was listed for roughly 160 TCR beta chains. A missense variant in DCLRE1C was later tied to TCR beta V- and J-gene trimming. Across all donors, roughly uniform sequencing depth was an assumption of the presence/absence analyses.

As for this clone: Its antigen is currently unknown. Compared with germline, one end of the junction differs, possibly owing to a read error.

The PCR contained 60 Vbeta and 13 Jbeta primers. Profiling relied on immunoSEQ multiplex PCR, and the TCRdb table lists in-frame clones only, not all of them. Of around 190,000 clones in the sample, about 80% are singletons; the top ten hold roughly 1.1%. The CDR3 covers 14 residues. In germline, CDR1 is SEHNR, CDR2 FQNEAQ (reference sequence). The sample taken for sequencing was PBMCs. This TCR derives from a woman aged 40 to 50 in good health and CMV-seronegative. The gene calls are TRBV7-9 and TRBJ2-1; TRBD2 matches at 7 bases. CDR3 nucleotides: TGTTCCAGCAGAGGACTAGAGGTCTACAATGAGCAGTTCTTC. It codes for CSSRGLEVYNEQFF.